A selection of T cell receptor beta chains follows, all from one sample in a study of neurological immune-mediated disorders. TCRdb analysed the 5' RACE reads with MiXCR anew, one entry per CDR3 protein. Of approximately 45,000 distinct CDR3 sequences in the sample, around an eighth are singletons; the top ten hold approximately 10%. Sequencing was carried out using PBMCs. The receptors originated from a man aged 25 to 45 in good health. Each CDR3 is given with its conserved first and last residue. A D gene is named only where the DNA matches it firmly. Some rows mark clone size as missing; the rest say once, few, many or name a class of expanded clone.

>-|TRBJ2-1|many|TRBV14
TGTGCCAGCAGCCCCTTCCCGGCCAGGGAAAGGGACAATGAGCAGTTCTTC
CASSPFPARERDNEQFF
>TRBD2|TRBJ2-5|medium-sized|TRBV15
TGTGCCACCAGCTCCCCGACTAGCGGCCCACAAGAGACCCAGTACTTC
CATSSPTSGPQETQYF
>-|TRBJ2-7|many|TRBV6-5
TGTGCCAGCAGGACCGGCAACGAGCAGTACTTC
CASRTGNEQYF
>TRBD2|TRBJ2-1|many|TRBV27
TGTGCCAGCCGATTTGTGACTAGCGCCTACAATGAGCAGTTCTTC
CASRFVTSAYNEQFF
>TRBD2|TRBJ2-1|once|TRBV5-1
TGCGCCAGCAGCCGAGGACTAGCGGGAAGTTCTAACCCCAATGAACAGTTCTTC
CASSRGLAGSSNPNEQFF
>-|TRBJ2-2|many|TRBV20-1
TGCAGTGCTAGACCATGGACAGCGAACACCGGGGAGCTGTTTTTT
CSARPWTANTGELFF
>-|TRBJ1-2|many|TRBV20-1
TGCAGTGCCAGAAAGAAGGGAGGGACAACTTACTATGGCTACACCTTC
CSARKKGGTTYYGYTF
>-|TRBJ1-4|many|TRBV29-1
TGCAGCGTTGCCCGTGGGCCAACTAATGAAAAACTGTTTTTT
CSVARGPTNEKLFF
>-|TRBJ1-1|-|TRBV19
TGTGCCAGTAAACAGGGCTCCGCGAGCACTGAAGCTTTCTTT
CASKQGSASTEAFF
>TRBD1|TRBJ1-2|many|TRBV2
TGTGCCAGCAGTCCCGGACAGGGAGACTATGGCTACACCTTC
CASSPGQGDYGYTF
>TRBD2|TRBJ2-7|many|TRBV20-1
TGCAGTGGCGAGACTAGCGGTTACGAGCAGTACTTC
CSGETSGYEQYF
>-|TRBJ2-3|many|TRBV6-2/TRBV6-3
TGTGCCAGCAGTAGGACTACCACAGATACGCAGTATTTT
CASSRTTTDTQYF
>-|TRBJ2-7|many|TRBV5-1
TGCGCCAGCAGCTCAGGGGGGCCCTACGAGCAGTACTTC
CASSSGGPYEQYF
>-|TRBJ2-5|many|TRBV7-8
TGTGCCAGCAGCGCATACAGAGGCCAAGAGACCCAGTACTTC
CASSAYRGQETQYF